This section outlines one T cell receptor (beta chain) sequence together with its context. These data are taken from a study of memory CD8 T cells in hepatitis C reinfection. This sample's time point: peak reinfection, 3 to 8 weeks after reinfection detection. No in vitro expansion preceded TCR sequencing of the sorted cells. The data were produced by immunoSEQ multiplex PCR, yet TCRdb's version contains in-frame clones alone and is incomplete. Among tens of thousands of clones listed, approximately 88% were seen once. From germline, CDR1 is MNHEY and CDR2 SMNVEV (reference sequence). This CDR3 region has 14 residues. V lost 6 bases to trimming and J lost 7 bases; unmatched junction nucleotides: 6.

Sequenced input: naive CD8+ T cells sorted from blood. The sequence derives from a young man with hepatitis C virus infection. The chain links TRBV27 to TRBJ1-6, with 7 bases fitting TRBD1. For the CDR3, the DNA is TGTGCCAGCAGCAACAGGGGAATGAATTCACCCCTCCACTTT. Translating it yields CASSNRGMNSPLHF.